This TCR beta chain was identified during a study of patients and donors after allogeneic stem cell transplantation. Using its own MiXCR run on the RT-PCR reads, TCRdb lists one record per CDR3 protein. The sample contains roughly 880,000 distinct CDR3 sequences, 15% to 20% of which appear only once. The sequenced sample was blood, either unsorted or a sorted T cell fraction (not recorded which). This TCR was sampled from a human donor who was either an allogeneic HSCT recipient or a stem cell or donor lymphocyte infusion donor (not recorded which). It is not recorded whose cells these are; they may come from a transplant donor.

The CDR3 loop is CSARDSVSTEAFF. The CDR3 nucleotides are TGCAGTGCTAGAGATTCGGTCTCCACTGAAGCTTTCTTT. The chain uses TRBV20-1 and TRBJ1-1; D not certain. V was shortened by 0 bases and J by 4 bases, with 9 bases between the two germline ends. The CDR3 covers 13 residues. Germline CDR1 DFQATT, CDR2 SNEGSKA (reference sequence).